This T cell receptor beta chain was recovered during a study of T cells in Graves' hyperthyroidism and ophthalmopathy. General study results and limits: The model forecast ophthalmopathy, anticipating it by a median around 6.4 months before onset. Through a model of 13 V-J features, ophthalmopathy was separated from stable hyperthyroidism.

The CDR3 sequence is 15 residues long. The germline gives CDR1 LNHNV, CDR2 YYDKDF (reference sequence). Trimming stripped 3 bases from V and 2 bases from J, with 13 bases between. An absence of ophthalmopathy progression within 18 months meant stable Graves' hyperthyroidism. Researchers took RNA transcripts and amplified the TCR beta CDR3 regions from them. The TCR CDR3 was amplified in a first-round RT-PCR using the HTBI primer set. TCRdb recomputed calls from the multiplex PCR reads with MiXCR, one row per CDR3 protein. Seen here are 80,000 to 100,000 distinct CDR3 sequences, roughly 40% observed once, and the top ten hold roughly 10%. This clonotype has only a few counts. Its antigen is unidentified.

This clonotype was obtained from a woman between 25 and 40 years old with Graves' hyperthyroidism. The sequenced sample consisted of peripheral blood or thyroid tissue (not recorded which). The chain couples TRBV15 to TRBJ1-2; a possible D gene is TRBD1 (5 bases). The CDR3 spells CATSSLRGQNYGYTF. The CDR3 bases are TGTGCCACCAGCAGCCTCCGGGGCCAAAACTATGGCTACACCTTC.